Listed below are T cell receptor beta chains from one sample, sequenced in a study of tumor and adjacent non-tumor tissue in lung cancer. TCRdb analysed the multiplex PCR reads with MiXCR anew, one entry per CDR3 protein. The sample includes more than 85,000 distinct CDR3 sequences, about 87% of them seen just once. The material sequenced was lung tumor tissue. These receptors were obtained from a man between 65 and 80 years old with non-small cell lung cancer. Each CDR3 is given with its conserved first and last residue. The D gene is left open where the match is weak. Only some rows state a clone size, as once, few, many or a class for expanded clones.

CDR3nt	CDR3aa	j_gene	v_gene	abundance	d_gene
TGCGTCAGCAGCTTAGGTGGGGGGATGAACACTGTAACTTTCTTT	CVSSLGGGMNTVTFF	TRBJ1-1	TRBV5-1	.	.
TGCAGTGCTGGTGGAGGACGGTCCCCTTACGATCAGTACTTC	CSAGGGRSPYDQYF	TRBJ2-7	TRBV20-1	.	.
TGTGCCAGCAGCCCCCATCCCGGCAGGGACGCCTCCTACGAGCAGTACTTC	CASSPHPGRDASYEQYF	TRBJ2-7	TRBV13	many	.
TGTGGCGTTGAAGTAGGGGGAGAGACCCAGTTCTTC	CGVEVGGETQFF	TRBJ2-1	TRBV29-1	.	.
TGTGCCAGCAGTTCGGGACTAGGCAATACAGATGAGCGGTTCTTC	CASSSGLGNTDERFF	TRBJ2-1	TRBV6-2/TRBV6-3	.	TRBD2
TGTGCCAGCAGTCCGTCAGCAGGGAGGAAGACCCAGAACTTC	CASSPSAGRKTQNF	TRBJ2-5	TRBV5-6	.	.
TGTACCAGCAGCCCGGACAGTCTTGTTACGCAGTATTTT	CTSSPDSLVTQYF	TRBJ2-3	TRBV5-6	.	.
TGTGCCAACAGCTCAATCATGGGGGACGAGCAGTACTTC	CANSSIMGDEQYF	TRBJ2-7	TRBV13	.	.
TGTGCAAGCACTCCGGGACTAGGCAATACCAATGAGCAGTCCTTC	CASTPGLGNTNEQSF	TRBJ2-1	TRBV6-2/TRBV6-3	.	TRBD2
TGCGCCAGCAGCCGCCAGACAGTAGCTGGCTACACCTTC	CASSRQTVAGYTF	TRBJ1-2	TRBV4-1	many	.
TGTGCCAGCAGTTTATTGCGGGAGGGCAATGAACAGTTTTTC	CASSLLREGNEQFF	TRBJ2-1	TRBV12-3/TRBV12-4	.	TRBD2
TGCGCCAGCGGTCGGACAGGGCCCTATTGCAACGAGCAGTTCTTC	CASGRTGPYCNEQFF	TRBJ2-1	TRBV10-1	.	TRBD1
TGTATCAGCAGTTTACGGGACACACAGAAAGCTTTCTTT	CISSLRDTQKAFF	TRBJ1-1	TRBV12-3/TRBV12-4	.	.
TGTGCCAGCAGTGGAGCCGGGACTAGCGGGGGAGCGGAGCAGGTCTTC	CASSGAGTSGGAEQVF	TRBJ2-1	TRBV5-4	.	TRBD2
TGTGCCAGCAGCGCAGGGTCGGTCTCTGAAGCTTTCTTT	CASSAGSVSEAFF	TRBJ1-1	TRBV7-9	.	.
TGCAACGTCTTCGTACAGGGTACTAAAACTGAAGCTTTCTTT	CNVFVQGTKTEAFF	TRBJ1-1	TRBV29-1	.	.
TGTACCAGCAGCGACAGGGTTCAGCCCAAGCATTTT	CTSSDRVQPKHF	TRBJ1-5	TRBV12-3/TRBV12-4	.	TRBD1
TGTGCCAGCAGTTACCCCCGGACAGGGGGCAGAGGGCGCATCCGAGCTTTCTTT	CASSYPRTGGRGRIRAFF	TRBJ1-1	TRBV6-2/TRBV6-3	few	TRBD1
TGCGCCAGCACCGGGACTAGCGGGTCCGACTACGAGCAGTACTTC	CASTGTSGSDYEQYF	TRBJ2-7	TRBV10-2	many	TRBD2
TGCAGTGTACTAGGACTCCCGGCTTATACCCACTTC	CSVLGLPAYTHF	TRBJ2-5	TRBV29-1	.	.
TGTGCCAGCAGCCAACAGGGGGACATCTATGGCTACACCTTC	CASSQQGDIYGYTF	TRBJ1-2	TRBV12-3/TRBV12-4	many	TRBD1
TGCAGCGTTGAGGGGAGTGTGGGACAGCCCCAGCATTTT	CSVEGSVGQPQHF	TRBJ1-5	TRBV29-1	.	.
TGTACCAGTAGCCCAATGGCCGGAAGACAATTTGAAGAGACCCAGTACTTC	CTSSPMAGRQFEETQYF	TRBJ2-5	TRBV4-2	.	.
TGCAGCGTTGTTGCAAGTGGGATGCACGAGCAGTACTTC	CSVVASGMHEQYF	TRBJ2-7	TRBV29-1	.	.
TGTGCCAGCAGTCTACACAGGCTTTTGACTGAAGCTTTCTTT	CASSLHRLLTEAFF	TRBJ1-1	TRBV11-2	few	.
TGTGGTAGCAGCTTATACAGATATGCCTACACCTTC	CGSSLYRYAYTF	TRBJ1-2	TRBV11-1	.	.
TGTGCCTGGAGTGTATTTGGGGACTCCTATAATTCACCCCTCCACTTT	CAWSVFGDSYNSPLHF	TRBJ1-6	TRBV30	many	.
TGTGCAAGCAGTTACAGGCTCGCCGGAGATAAGCAGTATTTT	CASSYRLAGDKQYF	TRBJ2-3	TRBV5-6	.	.
TGTGCCAGCAGTTCCTCAGAGGACCAAGACACCGGGGAGCTGTTTTTT	CASSSSEDQDTGELFF	TRBJ2-2	TRBV6-2/TRBV6-3	.	.
TGTGCCTGTATATCGGACATTGAAGCTTTCTTT	CACISDIEAFF	TRBJ1-1	TRBV28	.	.
TGTGCCAGCAGCTTATACCGGCTAGTTAGTGAGCAGTTCTTC	CASSLYRLVSEQFF	TRBJ2-1	TRBV11-2	many	.
TGCAGTGTGGACCCCCTAACTCGCTCCTACGAGCAGTATTTC	CSVDPLTRSYEQYF	TRBJ2-7	TRBV20-1	.	.